The 21 T cell receptor beta chains presented below share a single source sample, sequenced in a study of blood T cell repertoires in COVID-19. Sequencing was performed with immunoSEQ multiplex PCR; in TCRdb, only in-frame clones are kept and a portion is missing. The sample includes some 150,000 clones, 84% of them seen just once. The sequenced material came from peripheral blood. These receptors were collected from a human donor in a cohort sampled during active COVID-19.

The chain is built from TRBV7-9 and TRBJ1-4; no clear D gene. The germline gives CDR1 SEHNR, CDR2 FQNEAQ (reference sequence). Trimming shortened V by 3 bases and J by 0 bases, and 5 bases separated the two germline ends. CDR3 length: 14 amino acids. For the CDR3, the DNA is TGTGCCAGCAGCTTCCGTGCAACTAATGAAAAACTGTTTTTT. Its translation: CASSFRATNEKLFF. Full variable domain (missing parts from reference TRBV7-9 and TRBJ1-4): DTGVSQNPRHKITKRGQNVTFRCDPISEHNRLYWYRQTLGQGPEFLTYFQNEAQLEKSRLLSDRFSAERPKGSFSTLEIQRTEQGDSAMYLCASSFRATNEKLFFGSGTQLSVL.

This sequence joins TRBV12-5 and TRBJ1-1; 7 bases are a match to TRBD1. Germline V gene lookup returns CDR1 LGHNT and CDR2 FRNRAP. J was trimmed by 11 bases and V by 2 bases; bases with no gene match: 14. The CDR3 is made up of 15 amino acids. The CDR3 sequence: CASGLSGGTEDLAFF. The DNA for the CDR3 is TGTGCTAGTGGTTTGAGTGGCGGGACAGAGGATTTGGCTTTCTTT.

The V call is TRBV7-6, the J call TRBJ2-1, with D uncertain. The CDR3 is 16 residues long. The ends were cut back, 0 bases at V and 0 bases at J, with 9 bases in the middle. The V gene's germline CDR1 is SGHVS and CDR2 FNYEAQ. The CDR3 spells CASSLAGSLSYNEQFF. The CDR3 region has the DNA TGTGCCAGCAGCTTAGCGGGCAGCCTCTCCTACAATGAGCAGTTCTTC.

The V call is TRBV11-3, the J call TRBJ2-2; TRBD2 matches at 9 bases. V dropped 3 bases and J dropped 3; count of bases not matched to a gene: 5. Germline loops: CDR1 SGHNT, CDR2 YENEEA. The CDR3 totals 16 residues. The CDR3 loop is CASSLAGGSHTGELFF. The CDR3 region has the DNA TGTGCCAGCAGCTTGGCGGGGGGGTCCCACACCGGGGAGCTGTTTTTT.

The sample holds a few counts of this clone. V gene TRBV19 combines with J gene TRBJ1-1, with 8 bases that match TRBD1. The CDR3 has 12 amino acids. Germline-derived CDR1 and CDR2 are LNHDA and SQIVND (reference sequence). Germline trimming cut 10 bases from V and 4 bases from J; bases unmatched to any gene: 5. CDR3 sequence: CATNRGGTEAFF. The CDR3 DNA reads TGTGCCACAAACAGGGGGGGCACTGAAGCTTTCTTT. The variable domain in full, with the rest retrieved from reference TRBV19 and TRBJ1-1, is DGGITQSPKYLFRKEGQNVTLSCEQNLNHDAMYWYRQDPGQGLRLIYYSQIVNDFQKGDIAEGYSVSREKKESFPLTVTSAQKNPTAFYLCATNRGGTEAFFGQGTRLTVV.

This sequence joins TRBV5-6 and TRBJ2-1; the D gene is possibly TRBD1 (6 bases). The CDR3 is 14 amino acids. Trimming stripped 1 base from V and 9 bases from J, with 14 bases between. The germline V gene encodes CDR1 SGHDT and CDR2 YYEEEE. CDR3 nucleotides: TGTGCCAGCAGCTTGCTACAGGGAGTAGCTGAGCAGTTCTTC. Protein product: CASSLLQGVAEQFF.

The chain links TRBV28 to TRBJ1-2; 8 nucleotides line up with TRBD1. The CDR3 has 15 residues. CDR1 MDHEN and CDR2 SYDVKM come from the germline V gene. The trim removed 7 bases at V and 1 base at J, leaving 8 bases unmatched. The CDR3 sequence: CASNTGTGNNYGYTF. DNA for the CDR3: TGTGCCAGCAACACCGGGACAGGAAATAACTATGGCTACACCTTC.

CDR3 nucleotide sequence: TGTGCCAGCAGCTTAGGGACAATTGGTACAGATACGCAGTATTTT. Translation gives CASSLGTIGTDTQYF. The chain joins TRBV11-3 to TRBJ2-3; D is perhaps TRBD1 (5 bases). Germline V gives CDR1 SGHNT, CDR2 YENEEA. This CDR3 region has 15 residues. V dropped 1 base and J dropped 3 bases, with 11 bases sitting between them. Full variable domain (rest looked up from reference TRBV11-3 and TRBJ2-3): EAGVVQSPRYKIIEKKQPVAFWCNPISGHNTLYWYLQNLGQGPELLIRYENEEAVDDSQLPKDRFSAERLKGVDSTLKIQPAELGDSAVYLCASSLGTIGTDTQYFGPGTRLTVL.

The V call is TRBV7-2, the J call TRBJ2-5; perhaps TRBD2 as D (6 bases). The germline CDR1 and CDR2 sequences are SGHTA and FQGNSA. CDR3 size: 14 residues. Deletions cut 5 bases from V and 4 bases from J, with 14 bases between. CDR3 DNA: TGTGCCAGCAGCGCCGGGGGTAGCGGAGAGACCCAGTACTTC. Translation gives CASSAGGSGETQYF.

The V call is TRBV19, the J call TRBJ1-6, with 7 bases lining up with TRBD1. Unmatched junction bases numbered 9, after V lost 7 bases and J lost 6 bases. Looked up from germline, CDR1 is LNHDA and CDR2 is SQIVND (reference sequence). The CDR3 loop spans 15 amino acids. CDR3 nucleotides: TGTGCCAGTAACGCCGGACAGGAAGGTAATTCACCCCTCCACTTT. Its protein is CASNAGQEGNSPLHF.

Only one count was recorded for this clone. The chain recombines TRBV19 with TRBJ1-1; TRBD1 matches at 8 bases. After removal of 2 bases from V and 11 bases from J, the junction contained 10 bases not matched to a gene. The germline V gene has CDR1 LNHDA and CDR2 SQIVND (reference sequence). This CDR3 contains 14 residues. The CDR3 region is CASSIRTGSSEAFF. The CDR3 coding sequence is TGTGCCAGTAGTATAAGGACAGGGTCGTCAGAGGCTTTCTTT.

Comments on this clone: One junction end does not reproduce the germline sequence, and a read error may be involved. V is TRBV18 and J is TRBJ1-1; 8 nucleotides agree with TRBD1. The CDR3 has 15 amino acids. Germline assignment: CDR1 KGHSH and CDR2 LQKENI. CDR3 loop: CASLPPTGGVTEAFF. CDR3 in DNA: TGTGCCAGCTTACCACCAACAGGGGGTGTTACTGAAGCTTTCTTT. Full variable domain (remainder filled in from reference TRBV18 and TRBJ1-1): NAGVMQNPRHLVRRRGQEARLRCSPMKGHSHVYWYRQLPEEGLKFMVYLQKENIIDESGMPKERFSAEFPKEGPSILRIQQVVRGDSAAYFCASLPPTGGVTEAFFGQGTRLTVV.

The rearrangement links TRBV5-5 to TRBJ1-2, with unresolved D. Trimming pared 0 bases from V and 2 bases from J, leaving 5 bases between. The CDR3 length is 13 residues. CDR1 is SGHKS and CDR2 is YYEKEE in the germline V gene (reference sequence). In DNA, the CDR3 is TGTGCCAGCAGCTTGGGAGGGAACTATGGCTACACCTTC. This encodes CASSLGGNYGYTF. Drawing the rest from reference TRBV5-5 and TRBJ1-2, the complete variable domain is DAGVTQSPTHLIKTRGQQVTLRCSPISGHKSVSWYQQVLGQGPQFIFQYYEKEERGRGNFPDRFSARQFPNYSSELNVNALLLGDSALYLCASSLGGNYGYTFGSGTRLTVV.

This chain uses TRBV12-3 or TRBV12-4 with TRBJ2-7; TRBD2 might be the D (6 bases). Between the trimmed V and J ends, which lost 7 bases and 2 bases, there was a span of 9 bases. This CDR3 comprises 12 residues. CDR3 sequence: CASMASAYEQYF. CDR3 DNA sequence: TGTGCCAGCATGGCTAGCGCCTACGAGCAGTACTTC.

The gene calls are TRBV27 and TRBJ2-7, with D maybe TRBD1 (6 bases). CDR1 and CDR2 (germline): MNHEY, SMNVEV (reference sequence). This CDR3 is built from 19 residues. V dropped 5 bases and J dropped 6 bases, with 32 bases sitting between them. The DNA of the CDR3 is TGTGCCAGCAGTATAAGAACCCCCCGGGACATCGGCTATTCGGGCGAGCAGTACTTC. Encoded protein: CASSIRTPRDIGYSGEQYF.

Concerning this clone: Other DNA sequences in the sample encode the same CDR3. The chain is built from TRBV19 and TRBJ2-3; TRBD2 matches 8 bases. The CDR3 extends over 15 amino acids. V shed 3 bases and J 1 base; nucleotides not matched to a gene: 3. Germline CDR1 is LNHDA and CDR2 is SQIVND (reference sequence). The CDR3 loop reads CASSIGRGGTDTQYF. The CDR3 bases are TGTGCCAGTAGTATCGGGCGGGGGGGCACAGATACGCAGTATTTT.

The chain links TRBV5-4 to TRBJ1-6; the match to TRBD1 covers 7 bases. The CDR3 runs to 15 residues. CDR1 is SGHNT and CDR2 is YYREEE in the germline V gene (reference sequence). Trimming cost V 3 bases and J 9 bases; bases outside gene matches: 9. CDR3 DNA sequence: TGTGCCAGCAGCTCCCAAGGACAGGCGGTTTCACCCCTCCACTTT. This codes for CASSSQGQAVSPLHF.

This clone showed up just once. The chain uses TRBV28 and TRBJ1-1, with TRBD1 matching 11 bases. Trimming took 7 bases from V and 1 from J; bases not matched to a gene: 17. Germline V gives CDR1 MDHEN, CDR2 SYDVKM. The CDR3 runs 19 residues. The CDR3 coding sequence is TGTGCCAGCAACGAAGTCGGGACAGGGGGTCTTTGGAAGAACACTGAAGCTTTCTTT. This gives the protein CASNEVGTGGLWKNTEAFF.

This chain links TRBV6-5 with TRBJ1-4, with 7 bases lining up with TRBD1. Trimming at V came to 7 bases and at J to 8 bases, leaving 13 bases not matched to a gene. Germline V gene sequence: CDR1 MNHEY, CDR2 SVGAGI. The CDR3 runs 15 residues. DNA for the CDR3: TGTGCCAGCACCAACAGGGGTAGAGGGGAAGAAAAACTGTTTTTT. Its translation: CASTNRGRGEEKLFF.

This sequence joins TRBV5-4 and TRBJ2-4; D may be TRBD2 (6 bases). This CDR3 comprises 15 residues. V lost 4 bases and J 2 bases, leaving 13 bases between the germline ends. Germline CDR1 is SGHNT and CDR2 is YYREEE (reference sequence). CDR3 bases: TGTGCCAGCAGCAACCGTGGGGGGTCCAAAAACATTCAGTACTTC. This translates into CASSNRGGSKNIQYF.

The CDR3 is CASSVTGGLSYEQYF. CDR3 sequence (DNA): TGCGCCAGCAGCGTGACAGGGGGCCTCTCCTACGAGCAGTACTTC. V gene TRBV5-1 combines with J gene TRBJ2-7; 10 positions agree with TRBD1. The J segment lost 0 bases and the V segment lost 4 bases, leaving 4 bases of the junction unmatched. Germline CDR1 SGHRS, CDR2 YFSETQ. CDR3 length equals 15 residues. Looking up the rest from reference TRBV5-1 and TRBJ2-7 gives the full variable domain: KAGVTQTPRYLIKTRGQQVTLSCSPISGHRSVSWYQQTPGQGLQFLFEYFSETQRNKGNFPGRFSGRQFSNSRSEMNVSTLELGDSALYLCASSVTGGLSYEQYFGPGTRLTVT.